The 24 T cell receptor beta chains reported below all come from one sample, sequenced in a study of shared clonotypes between healthy human individuals. Repertoires were generated with immunoSEQ multiplex PCR, while TCRdb's copy carries only in-frame clones and drops some. The profile shows about 2.4 million clones, over 85% of them singletons. The sequencing input was naive CD4+ T cells from PBMCs. Subset indicated: CD45RA+ positively selected. The receptors originated from a young man in good health. Some clones in this sample may be carry-over from other donors' samples.

The genes are TRBV6-4 and TRBJ1-3; D is possibly TRBD1 (6 bases). CDR1 and CDR2 (germline): MRHNA, SNTAGT. The ends were cut back, 6 bases at V and 8 bases at J, with 17 bases in the middle. The length of the CDR3 is 14 residues. DNA for the CDR3: TGTGCCAGCAGCAAATACCACAGGGTACACACCATATATTTT. Its protein is CASSKYHRVHTIYF.

A few counts support this clone. Distinct nucleotide sequences in the sample also encode this CDR3. The genes are TRBV2 and TRBJ1-5; the D gene is possibly TRBD1 (5 bases). The V end lost 4 bases, the J end lost 0 bases, and 10 bases lay between the germline ends. Looked up from germline, CDR1 is SNHLY and CDR2 is FYNNEI. The CDR3 totals 15 residues. DNA for the CDR3: TGTGCCAGCAGTGGGCCGGGGGGTAGCAATCAGCCCCAGCATTTT. It translates to CASSGPGGSNQPQHF.

This chain joins TRBV28 and TRBJ1-2, with D possibly being TRBD1 (6 bases). Trimming left V 5 bases short and J 6 bases short, with 10 bases between. CDR1 and CDR2 (germline): MDHEN, SYDVKM. This CDR3 spans 12 amino acids. The CDR3 loop is CASSQKGDGYTF. CDR3 DNA sequence: TGTGCCAGCAGTCAAAAGGGGGATGGCTACACCTTC.

The chain carries TRBV5-6 and TRBJ1-5, with D maybe TRBD1 (6 bases). The V gene lost 3 bases and the J gene lost 6 bases, with 13 bases spanning the gap. Germline-derived CDR1 and CDR2 are SGHDT and YYEEEE. This CDR3 is 14 amino acids long. The CDR3 DNA sequence: TGTGCCAGCAGCTCTGGACAGCTGGGTCAGCCCCAGCATTTT. Its protein product is CASSSGQLGQPQHF.

V gene TRBV29-1 combines with J gene TRBJ2-1, with 8 nucleotides matching TRBD2. From germline, CDR1 is SQVTM and CDR2 ANQGSEA. Trimming cost V 7 bases and J 1 base; bases outside gene matches: 6. The CDR3 runs to 14 residues. CDR3 nucleotides: TGCAGCGCCATTAGCGGGATGTCCTACAATGAGCAGTTCTTC. Its translation: CSAISGMSYNEQFF.

The chain couples TRBV5-1 to TRBJ2-5, with TRBD2 identical over 7 bases. Germline CDR1 and CDR2: SGHRS and YFSETQ. The length of the CDR3 is 15 residues. J gave up 5 bases and V 8 bases, and 15 bases lay outside the gene matches. Here the CDR3 DNA reads TGCGCCAGTGGCTGGCGGGGCCCCGGGGGGGAGACCCAGTACTTC. It codes for CASGWRGPGGETQYF.

The gene calls are TRBV7-2 and TRBJ1-2, with D perhaps TRBD1 (6 bases). Trimming took 1 base from V and 8 from J, leaving 14 bases between them. CDR3 length: 14 residues. Germline V lookup: CDR1 SGHTA, CDR2 FQGNSA. CDR3 protein: CASSLDVGGGGYTF. The CDR3 DNA sequence: TGTGCCAGCAGCTTAGACGTAGGGGGAGGCGGCTACACCTTC.

The chain carries TRBV6-5 and TRBJ1-5; 10 bases fit TRBD1. With 6 bases clipped from V and 11 bases from J, the junction kept 13 bases outside the gene matches. CDR3 length: 15 residues. The germline gives CDR1 MNHEY, CDR2 SVGAGI. The CDR3 region is CASSLGGQGLLAQHF. The CDR3 DNA follows: TGTGCCAGCAGCCTTGGGGGACAGGGGCTTTTGGCCCAGCATTTT.

This chain links TRBV29-1 with TRBJ2-7; 7 bases line up with TRBD1. The length of the CDR3 is 14 residues. The germline CDR1 and CDR2 sequences are SQVTM and ANQGSEA. The V segment lost 5 bases and the J segment 4 bases; nucleotides outside the gene matches: 11. This chain's CDR3 is CSVTTGVHRYEQYF. The CDR3 DNA reads as TGCAGCGTTACAACAGGGGTCCATAGATACGAGCAGTACTTC.

The chain carries TRBV28 and TRBJ1-4; D is ambiguous. CDR3 length equals 12 residues. V lost 4 bases and J 6 bases, leaving 6 bases between the germline ends. Germline assignment: CDR1 MDHEN and CDR2 SYDVKM. CDR3 sequence (DNA): TGTGCCAGCAGTTCCAACTATGAAAAACTGTTTTTT. Translating it yields CASSSNYEKLFF.

The V call is TRBV5-1, the J call TRBJ1-3; D not certain. This CDR3 spans 13 amino acids. V lost 4 bases, J lost 2 bases, and 7 bases lay in between. CDR1 is SGHRS and CDR2 is YFSETQ in the germline V gene. DNA of the CDR3: TGCGCCAGCAGCGAAGTTCCTGGAAACACCATATATTTT. Amino acids: CASSEVPGNTIYF.

V and J are TRBV9 and TRBJ2-2; D gene unclear. Germline V gives CDR1 SGDLS, CDR2 YYNGEE. V was pared by 1 base and J by 5 bases, with 12 bases between. The CDR3 consists of 15 residues. The chain's CDR3 is CASSVPGSRTGELFF. DNA of the CDR3: TGTGCCAGCAGCGTACCCGGGTCGAGGACCGGGGAGCTGTTTTTT.

The chain combines TRBV5-1 with TRBJ2-1; 14 bases match TRBD2. The CDR3 sequence is 16 residues long. Germline V gene data show CDR1 as SGHRS and CDR2 as YFSETQ. V dropped 4 bases and J dropped 9; count of bases not matched to a gene: 9. This CDR3 is CASSLTSGRAGSEQFF. In nucleotides, the CDR3 is TGCGCCAGCAGCCTGACTAGCGGGAGGGCCGGCAGTGAGCAGTTCTTC.

V usage is TRBV28 and J usage is TRBJ2-7; the D is unclear. Germline V gene sequence: CDR1 MDHEN, CDR2 SYDVKM. Trimming removed 6 bases at V and 4 bases at J, with 13 bases between. The CDR3 runs 13 residues. DNA of the CDR3: TGTGCCAGCAGCTCGACCGGAACGTACGAGCAGTACTTC. Translated: CASSSTGTYEQYF.

This rearrangement joins TRBV7-9 to TRBJ2-5; D gene unclear. This CDR3 has 14 residues. Germline CDR1 and CDR2: SEHNR and FQNEAQ (reference sequence). Trimming pared 2 bases from V and 1 base from J, leaving 8 bases between. The chain's CDR3 is CASSLSLPQETQYF. The CDR3 DNA follows: TGTGCCAGCAGCTTAAGCCTACCCCAAGAGACCCAGTACTTC.

The CDR3 nucleotides read TGCGCCAGCAGCCAAGGTCCCGCTAGCGGGGCCTACAATGAGCAGTTCTTC. This encodes CASSQGPASGAYNEQFF. The chain links TRBV4-1 to TRBJ2-1, with 9 bases fitting TRBD2. The CDR3 extends over 17 amino acids. The ends lost 1 base at V and 2 bases at J; junction bases unmatched: 6. Germline assignment: CDR1 MGHRA and CDR2 YSYEKL.

The chain employs TRBV7-9 and TRBJ1-4; D unresolved. This CDR3 spans 16 amino acids. Trimming removed 2 bases from V and 8 bases from J, with 18 bases in between. The germline CDR1 and CDR2 sequences are SEHNR and FQNEAQ (reference sequence). The CDR3 protein is CASSLLDPGTKEKLFF. The CDR3, as DNA: TGTGCCAGCAGCTTACTGGACCCGGGTACCAAAGAAAAACTGTTTTTT.

A note on this clone: Mismatch with germline at one junction end may stem from a read error. V is TRBV7-9 and J is TRBJ2-4; D uncertain. The CDR3 spans 9 residues. The germline CDR1 and CDR2 sequences are SEHNR and FQNEAQ (reference sequence). CDR3 loop: CASSPRANF. CDR3 DNA sequence: TGTGCCAGCAGTCCCCGGGCAAATTTC.

The V gene is TRBV5-4, the J gene TRBJ2-5, with D tentatively TRBD1 (6 bases). The V gene's germline CDR1 is SGHNT and CDR2 YYREEE (reference sequence). Trimming pared 1 base from V and 5 bases from J, leaving 15 bases between. This CDR3 is 15 amino acids long. Here the CDR3 reads CASSLTGSRRETQYF. DNA of the CDR3: TGTGCCAGCAGCTTGACAGGGTCACGCAGGGAGACCCAGTACTTC.

This clone showed up just a few times. Other DNA variants within this sample encode the same CDR3. The rearrangement uses TRBV29-1 and TRBJ1-1, with 10 bases identical to TRBD1. Losses at the gene ends were 5 bases for V and 1 base for J; bases not matched to a gene: 1. The CDR3 spans 13 residues. The germline gives CDR1 SQVTM, CDR2 ANQGSEA. The CDR3 sequence: CSVRTGGNTEAFF. In nucleotides, the CDR3 is TGCAGCGTTCGGACAGGGGGGAACACTGAAGCTTTCTTT.

The chain uses TRBV7-8 and TRBJ1-1; 7 bases fit TRBD1. Germline V CDR1 and CDR2: SGHVS, FQNEAQ. The CDR3 totals 14 residues. Trimming cost V 10 bases and J 5 bases; bases outside gene matches: 13. The DNA of the CDR3 is TGTGCCACCCAGGACAGGTCATTGGGGACTGAAGCTTTCTTT. It encodes CATQDRSLGTEAFF.

This clone occurred once. The chain recombines TRBV30 with TRBJ2-2, with D tentatively TRBD1 (5 bases). Per germline, CDR1 GTSNPN and CDR2 SVGIG (reference sequence). With 8 bases removed from V and 7 bases from J, the gap between germline ends came to 17 bases. The CDR3 is made up of 13 amino acids. CDR3 in amino acids: CAKRLVTDGELFF. The CDR3 DNA reads TGTGCCAAAAGACTCGTGACAGACGGGGAGCTGTTTTTT.

V gene TRBV6-6 combines with J gene TRBJ2-7, with D unresolved. The V end lost 0 bases, the J end lost 7 bases, and 10 bases lay between the germline ends. The CDR3 is 13 amino acids. Germline V gives CDR1 MNHNY, CDR2 SVGAGI (reference sequence). In nucleotides, the CDR3 is TGTGCCAGCAGTTACTCGAGACCACTAGAGCAGTACTTC. It is translated as CASSYSRPLEQYF.

The V gene is TRBV10-3, the J gene TRBJ2-3, with 9 positions matching TRBD1. V gave up 2 bases and J gave up 2 bases; unmatched junction bases: 14. The CDR3 has 19 residues. Germline CDR1 and CDR2: ENHRY and SYGVKD. The CDR3 DNA follows: TGTGCCATCAGTGAGGTCCCGGGACAGGGCGGGAGCATCACAGATACGCAGTATTTT. Translation: CAISEVPGQGGSITDTQYF.